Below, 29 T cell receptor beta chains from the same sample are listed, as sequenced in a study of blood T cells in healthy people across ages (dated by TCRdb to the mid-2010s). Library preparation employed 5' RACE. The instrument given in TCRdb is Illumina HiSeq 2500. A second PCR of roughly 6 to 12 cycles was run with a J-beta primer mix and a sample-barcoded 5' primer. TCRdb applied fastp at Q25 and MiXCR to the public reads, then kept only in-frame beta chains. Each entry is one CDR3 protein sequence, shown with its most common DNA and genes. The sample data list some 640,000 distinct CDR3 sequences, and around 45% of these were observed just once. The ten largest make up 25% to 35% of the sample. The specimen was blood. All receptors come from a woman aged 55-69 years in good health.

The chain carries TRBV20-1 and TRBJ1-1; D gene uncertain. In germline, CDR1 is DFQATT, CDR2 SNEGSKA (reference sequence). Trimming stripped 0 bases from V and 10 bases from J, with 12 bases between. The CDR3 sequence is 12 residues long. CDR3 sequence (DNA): TGCAGTGCTAGAGACCAGGTGGCGCGAGCTTTCTTT. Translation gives CSARDQVARAFF.

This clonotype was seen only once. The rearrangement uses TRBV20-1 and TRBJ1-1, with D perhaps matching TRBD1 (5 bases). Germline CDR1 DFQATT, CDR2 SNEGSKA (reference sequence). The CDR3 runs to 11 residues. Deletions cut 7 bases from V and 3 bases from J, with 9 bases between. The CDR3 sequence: CSGTGDTEAFF. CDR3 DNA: TGCAGTGGCACGGGGGACACTGAAGCTTTCTTT.

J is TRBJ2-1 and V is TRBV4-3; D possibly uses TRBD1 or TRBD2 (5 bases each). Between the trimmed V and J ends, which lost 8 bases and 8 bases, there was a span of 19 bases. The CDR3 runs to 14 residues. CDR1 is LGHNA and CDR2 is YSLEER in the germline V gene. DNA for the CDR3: TGCGCCAGCCGCAAAGGCGAGGGGTGGTATGAGCAGTTCTTC. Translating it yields CASRKGEGWYEQFF.

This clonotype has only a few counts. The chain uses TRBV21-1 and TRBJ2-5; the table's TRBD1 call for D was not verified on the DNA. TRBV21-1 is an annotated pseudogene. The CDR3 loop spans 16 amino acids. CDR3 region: CASSNTTGERRETQYF. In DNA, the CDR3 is TGTGCCAGCAGCAATACAACAGGGGAAAGAAGAGAGACCCAGTACTTC.

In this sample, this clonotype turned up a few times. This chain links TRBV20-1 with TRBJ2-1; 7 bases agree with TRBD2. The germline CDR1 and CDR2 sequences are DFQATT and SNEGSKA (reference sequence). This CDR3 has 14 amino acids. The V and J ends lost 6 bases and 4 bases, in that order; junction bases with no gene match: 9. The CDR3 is CSAMTSFVYNEQFF. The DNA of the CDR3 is TGCAGTGCCATGACTAGCTTCGTTTACAATGAGCAGTTCTTC.

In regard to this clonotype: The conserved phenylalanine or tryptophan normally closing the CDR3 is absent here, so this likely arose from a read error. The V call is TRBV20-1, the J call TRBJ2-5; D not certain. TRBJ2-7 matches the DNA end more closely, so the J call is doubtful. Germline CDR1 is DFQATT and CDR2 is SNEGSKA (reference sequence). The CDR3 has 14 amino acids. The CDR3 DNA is TGCAGTGCTAGAGTTGGTGGCAGTGACTACGAGCAGTACTTA. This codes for CSARVGGSDYEQYL.

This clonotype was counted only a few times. The CDR3 spells CASSFWAGTSGRGRDNEQFF. DNA of the CDR3: TGTGCCAGCAGCTTCTGGGCCGGGACTAGCGGGAGAGGTAGAGACAATGAGCAGTTCTTC. The V and J genes are TRBV11-1 and TRBJ2-1; 14 bases fit TRBD2. The CDR3 loop spans 20 amino acids. The ends lost 3 bases at V and 5 bases at J; junction bases unmatched: 15. From germline, CDR1 is SGHAT and CDR2 FQDESV (reference sequence).

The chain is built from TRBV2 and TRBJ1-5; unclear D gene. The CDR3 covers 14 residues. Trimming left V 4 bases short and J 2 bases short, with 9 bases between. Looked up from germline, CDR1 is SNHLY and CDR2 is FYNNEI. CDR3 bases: TGTGCCAGCAGTGCGGTTGGTGGCAATCAGCCCCAGCATTTT. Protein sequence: CASSAVGGNQPQHF.

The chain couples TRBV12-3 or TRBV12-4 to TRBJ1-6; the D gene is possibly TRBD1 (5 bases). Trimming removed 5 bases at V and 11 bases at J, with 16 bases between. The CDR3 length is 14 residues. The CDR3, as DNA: TGTGCCAGCAGTCAGGGAATCAGGAATCCACCCCTCCACTTT. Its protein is CASSQGIRNPPLHF.

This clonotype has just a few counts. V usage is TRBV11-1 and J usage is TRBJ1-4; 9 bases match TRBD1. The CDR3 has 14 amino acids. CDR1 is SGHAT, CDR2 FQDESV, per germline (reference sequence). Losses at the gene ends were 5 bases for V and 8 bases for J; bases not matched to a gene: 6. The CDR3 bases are TGTGCCAGCAGCCTACAGGGGGCTGAAGAAAAACTGTTTTTT. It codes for CASSLQGAEEKLFF.

The CDR3 DNA reads as TGCAGTGCTTTGGGAGTAGGATCCTACGAGCAGTACTTC. It yields the protein CSALGVGSYEQYF. The rearrangement links TRBV20-1 to TRBJ2-7; a possible D gene is TRBD2 (5 bases). The CDR3 loop spans 13 amino acids. Looked up from germline, CDR1 is DFQATT and CDR2 is SNEGSKA (reference sequence). The ends were cut back, 5 bases at V and 1 base at J, with 12 bases in the middle.

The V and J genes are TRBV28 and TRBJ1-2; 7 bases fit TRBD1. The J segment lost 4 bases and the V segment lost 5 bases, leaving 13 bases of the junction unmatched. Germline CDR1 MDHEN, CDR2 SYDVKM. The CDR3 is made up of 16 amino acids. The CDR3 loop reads CASSGGDSVAFYGYTF. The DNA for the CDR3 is TGTGCCAGCAGTGGGGGGGACAGTGTAGCTTTCTATGGCTACACCTTC.

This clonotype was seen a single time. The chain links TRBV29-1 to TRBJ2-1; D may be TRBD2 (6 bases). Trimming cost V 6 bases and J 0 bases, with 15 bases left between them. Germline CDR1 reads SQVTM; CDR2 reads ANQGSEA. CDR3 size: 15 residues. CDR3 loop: CSVLTSMSSYNEQFF. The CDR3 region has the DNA TGCAGCGTCTTAACTAGCATGAGCTCCTACAATGAGCAGTTCTTC.

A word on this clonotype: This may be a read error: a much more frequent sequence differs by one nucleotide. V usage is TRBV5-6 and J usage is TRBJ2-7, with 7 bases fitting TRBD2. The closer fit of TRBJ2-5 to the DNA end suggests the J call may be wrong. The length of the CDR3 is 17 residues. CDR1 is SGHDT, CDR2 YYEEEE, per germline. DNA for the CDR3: TGTGCCATCAGCTTAGTTATGGCCCGGGAGGCCGGAGAGACCCAGTACTTC. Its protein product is CAISLVMAREAGETQYF.

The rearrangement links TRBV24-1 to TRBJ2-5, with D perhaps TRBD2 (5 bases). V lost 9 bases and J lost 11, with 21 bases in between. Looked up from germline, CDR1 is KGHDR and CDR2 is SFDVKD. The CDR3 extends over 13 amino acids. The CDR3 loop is CATAGVPYNEQYF. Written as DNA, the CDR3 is TGTGCCACCGCCGGGGTCCCCTACAATGAGCAGTACTTC.

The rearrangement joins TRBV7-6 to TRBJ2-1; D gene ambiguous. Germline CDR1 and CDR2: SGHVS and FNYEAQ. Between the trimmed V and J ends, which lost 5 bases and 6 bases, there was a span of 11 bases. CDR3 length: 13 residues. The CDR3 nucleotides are TGTGCCAGCAGCGCGGTTAGGGTCAATGAGCAGTTCTTC. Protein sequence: CASSAVRVNEQFF.

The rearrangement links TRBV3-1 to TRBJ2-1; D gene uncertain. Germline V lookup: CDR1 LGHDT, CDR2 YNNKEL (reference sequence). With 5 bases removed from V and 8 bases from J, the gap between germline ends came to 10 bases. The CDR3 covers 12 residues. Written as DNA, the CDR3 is TGTGCCAGCAGCTACCTCGGTGATGAGCAGTTCTTC. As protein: CASSYLGDEQFF.

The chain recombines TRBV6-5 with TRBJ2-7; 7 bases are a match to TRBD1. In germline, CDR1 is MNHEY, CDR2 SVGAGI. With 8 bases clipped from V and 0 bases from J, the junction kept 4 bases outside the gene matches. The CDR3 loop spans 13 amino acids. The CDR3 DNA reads TGTGCCAGCCGAGGACAGGCCTCCTACGAGCAGTACTTC. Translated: CASRGQASYEQYF.

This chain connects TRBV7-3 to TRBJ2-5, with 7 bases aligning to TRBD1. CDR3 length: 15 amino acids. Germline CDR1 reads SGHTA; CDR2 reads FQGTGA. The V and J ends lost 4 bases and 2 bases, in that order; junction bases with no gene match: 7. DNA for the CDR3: TGTGCCAGCAGCTCCCAACCGGGACAGCAAGAGACCCAGTACTTC. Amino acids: CASSSQPGQQETQYF.

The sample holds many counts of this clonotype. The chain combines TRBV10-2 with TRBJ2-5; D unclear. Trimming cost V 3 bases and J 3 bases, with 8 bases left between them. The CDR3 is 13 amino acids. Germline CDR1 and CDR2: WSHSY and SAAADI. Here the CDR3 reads CASSEATKETQYF. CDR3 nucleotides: TGCGCCAGCAGTGAAGCTACCAAAGAGACCCAGTACTTC.

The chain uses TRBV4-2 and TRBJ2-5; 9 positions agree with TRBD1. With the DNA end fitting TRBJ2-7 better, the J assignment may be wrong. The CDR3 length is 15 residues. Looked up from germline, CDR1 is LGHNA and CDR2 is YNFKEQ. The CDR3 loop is CASSQGGTGNFEQYF. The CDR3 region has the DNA TGTGCCAGCAGCCAAGGGGGGACAGGGAACTTCGAGCAGTACTTC.

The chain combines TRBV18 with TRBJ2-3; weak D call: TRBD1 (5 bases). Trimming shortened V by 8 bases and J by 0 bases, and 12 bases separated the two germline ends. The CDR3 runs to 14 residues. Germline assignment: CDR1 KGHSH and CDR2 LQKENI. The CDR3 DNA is TGTGCCAGCCCACAGACAGCTAGCACAGATACGCAGTATTTT. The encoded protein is CASPQTASTDTQYF.

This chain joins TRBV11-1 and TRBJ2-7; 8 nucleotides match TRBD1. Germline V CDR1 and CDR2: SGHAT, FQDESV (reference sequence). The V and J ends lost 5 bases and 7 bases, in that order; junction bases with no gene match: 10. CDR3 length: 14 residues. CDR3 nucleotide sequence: TGTGCCAGCAGCGTGACGACAGGGGCGCGGGAGCAGTACTTC. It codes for CASSVTTGAREQYF.

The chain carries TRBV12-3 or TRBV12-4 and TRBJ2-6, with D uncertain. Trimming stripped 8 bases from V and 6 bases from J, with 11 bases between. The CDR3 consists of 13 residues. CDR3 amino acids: CASGDREANVLTF. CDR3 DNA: TGTGCCAGCGGCGATAGAGAGGCCAACGTCCTGACTTTC.

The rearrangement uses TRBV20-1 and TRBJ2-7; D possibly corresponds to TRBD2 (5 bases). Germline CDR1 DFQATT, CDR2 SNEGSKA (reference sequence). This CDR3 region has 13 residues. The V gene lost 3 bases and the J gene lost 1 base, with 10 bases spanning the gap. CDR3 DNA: TGCAGTGCTAGGAGGGAGAGGTCCTACGAGCAGTACTTC. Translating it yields CSARRERSYEQYF.

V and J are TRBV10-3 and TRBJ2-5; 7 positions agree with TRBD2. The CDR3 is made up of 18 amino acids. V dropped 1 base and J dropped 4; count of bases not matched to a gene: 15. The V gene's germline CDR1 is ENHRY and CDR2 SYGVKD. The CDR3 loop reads CAISELGREVAGGETQYF. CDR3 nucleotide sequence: TGTGCCATCAGTGAGTTGGGCCGGGAGGTGGCCGGAGGAGAGACCCAGTACTTC.

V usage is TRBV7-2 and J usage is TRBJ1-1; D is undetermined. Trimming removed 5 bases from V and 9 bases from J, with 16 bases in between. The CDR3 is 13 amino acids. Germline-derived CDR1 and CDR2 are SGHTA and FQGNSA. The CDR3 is CASSPLGSLQAFF. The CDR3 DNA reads TGTGCCAGCAGCCCATTGGGCAGCTTGCAAGCTTTCTTT.

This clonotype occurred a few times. DNA of the CDR3: TGTGCCAGCAGTCTGGGGGGGGACTTGGGTGGCTACACCTTC. Encoded protein: CASSLGGDLGGYTF. The chain links TRBV25-1 to TRBJ1-2; D might be TRBD1 (5 bases). The CDR3 is 14 amino acids. Germline loops: CDR1 MGHDK, CDR2 SYGVNS. V lost 5 bases, J lost 7 bases, and 17 bases lay in between.

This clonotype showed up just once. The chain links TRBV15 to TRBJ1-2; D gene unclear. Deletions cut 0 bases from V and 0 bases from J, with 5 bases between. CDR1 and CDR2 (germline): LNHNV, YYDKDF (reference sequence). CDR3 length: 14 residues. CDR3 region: CATSRDTANYGYTF. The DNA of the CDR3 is TGTGCCACCAGCAGAGATACGGCTAACTATGGCTACACCTTC.